This T cell receptor (beta chain) comes out of a study of blood T cell repertoires in COVID-19. Study background: PBMCs, B-cell-depleted T cells, or T cells provided the cDNA or gDNA that made up the material.

The CDR3 length is 13 residues. The V end lost 6 bases, the J end lost 9 bases, and 12 bases lay between the germline ends. Germline CDR1 is LNHDA and CDR2 is SQIVND (reference sequence). In the original workflow: How many nucleated cells were present was estimated from reference gene primer amplification. Assay used: immunoSEQ multiplex PCR; TCRdb lists only in-frame clones, some missing. Clone size and the V and J calls come from that table; the DNA yielded D and trimming. This table holds 200,000 to 250,000 clones, around 90% found once. Residents of about two dozen US areas, aged about 18 to 89 years, made up the participants. Two negative PCRs, clearance, or symptom resolution had been documented for recovered Cohort 3 donors.

Sequencing was performed on PBMCs or T cells enriched from blood (not recorded which). The receptor's source is a woman in her 30s who had recovered from COVID-19. The J gene is TRBJ1-6, the V gene TRBV19, with D possibly TRBD1 on 6 matching bases. The CDR3 DNA sequence: TGTGCCAGTAGGGCGGGGGGGCCTTCACCCCTCCACTTT. Protein: CASRAGGPSPLHF.